This T cell receptor beta chain was recorded in a study of blood T cell repertoires in COVID-19. On the study more broadly: Collection of acute and convalescent COVID-19 samples took place in the United States, Italy and Spain.

A Seattle source enrolled patients during active infection and followed them longitudinally. As processed by the authors: How many nucleated cells were present was estimated from reference gene primer amplification. This table comes from immunoSEQ multiplex PCR, and its TCRdb copy is limited to in-frame clones, with some not included. Clone size and the V and J calls come from that table; the DNA yielded D and trimming. The sample contains more than 200,000 clones, 85% to 90% of which appear only once. The CDR3 length is 17 residues. V shed 6 bases and J 3 bases; nucleotides not matched to a gene: 10. Per germline, CDR1 MDHEN and CDR2 SYDVKM. This clone has just one count.

The rearrangement links TRBV28 to TRBJ2-1, with 11 positions matching TRBD1. The sample was peripheral blood. This TCR derives from a woman aged 55-70 years with COVID-19, enrolled during active disease. The CDR3 nucleotides are TGTGCCAGCAGCCCCCCGGGAGGGACAGGGGGCTACAATGAGCAGTTCTTC. The encoded protein is CASSPPGGTGGYNEQFF.